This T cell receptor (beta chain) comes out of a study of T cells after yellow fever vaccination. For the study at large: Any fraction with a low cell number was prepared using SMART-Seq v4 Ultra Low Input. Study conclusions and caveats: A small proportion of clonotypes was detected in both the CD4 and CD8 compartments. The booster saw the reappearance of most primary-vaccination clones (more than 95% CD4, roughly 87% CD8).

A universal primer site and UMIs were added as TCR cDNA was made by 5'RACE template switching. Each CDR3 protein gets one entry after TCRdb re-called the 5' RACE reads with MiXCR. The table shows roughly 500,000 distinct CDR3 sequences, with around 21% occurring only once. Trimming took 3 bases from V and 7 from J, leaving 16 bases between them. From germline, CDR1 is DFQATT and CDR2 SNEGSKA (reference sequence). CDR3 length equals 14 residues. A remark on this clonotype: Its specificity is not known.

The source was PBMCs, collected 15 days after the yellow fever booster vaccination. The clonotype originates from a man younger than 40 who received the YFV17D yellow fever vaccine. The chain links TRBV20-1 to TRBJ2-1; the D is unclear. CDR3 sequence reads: CSARALALYNEQFF. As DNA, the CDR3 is TGCAGTGCTAGGGCCCTGGCCTTGTATAATGAGCAGTTCTTC.